Below, one TCR beta chain is given with its context. Sequenced by immunoSEQ multiplex PCR; TCRdb stores in-frame clones only, minus some. This table holds 120,000 to 150,000 clones, 65% to 85% found once. The data originate from a study of blood T cell repertoires in COVID-19. Study details: Nucleic acid was either cDNA or gDNA, and it came from T cells, B-cell-depleted T cells, or PBMCs.

In germline, CDR1 is LNHDA, CDR2 SQIVND (reference sequence). J lost 2 bases, V lost 8 bases, and 3 bases had no gene match. The CDR3 is made up of 14 amino acids. The material sequenced was peripheral blood. J is TRBJ2-6 and V is TRBV19; 7 bases map to TRBD1. The TCR comes from a woman aged 45-65 years with acute or convalescent COVID-19. Here the CDR3 reads CASDTGAGANVLTF. CDR3 nucleotide sequence: TGTGCCAGTGATACAGGGGCTGGGGCCAACGTCCTGACTTTC.